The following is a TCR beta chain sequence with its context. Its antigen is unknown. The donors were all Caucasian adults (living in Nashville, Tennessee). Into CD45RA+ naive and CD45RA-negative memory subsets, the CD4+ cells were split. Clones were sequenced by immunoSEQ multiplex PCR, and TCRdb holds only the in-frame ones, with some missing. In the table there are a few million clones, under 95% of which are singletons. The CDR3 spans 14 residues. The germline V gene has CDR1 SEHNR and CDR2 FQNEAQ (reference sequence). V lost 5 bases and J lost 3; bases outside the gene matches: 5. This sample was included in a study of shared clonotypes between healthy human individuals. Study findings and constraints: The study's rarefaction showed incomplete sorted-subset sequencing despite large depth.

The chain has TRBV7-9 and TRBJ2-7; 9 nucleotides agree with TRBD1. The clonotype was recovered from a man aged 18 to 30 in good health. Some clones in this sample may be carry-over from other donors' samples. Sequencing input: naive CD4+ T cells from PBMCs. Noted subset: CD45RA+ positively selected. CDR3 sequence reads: CASSPRTGDYEQYF. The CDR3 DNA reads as TGTGCCAGCAGCCCAAGGACAGGGGACTACGAGCAGTACTTC.